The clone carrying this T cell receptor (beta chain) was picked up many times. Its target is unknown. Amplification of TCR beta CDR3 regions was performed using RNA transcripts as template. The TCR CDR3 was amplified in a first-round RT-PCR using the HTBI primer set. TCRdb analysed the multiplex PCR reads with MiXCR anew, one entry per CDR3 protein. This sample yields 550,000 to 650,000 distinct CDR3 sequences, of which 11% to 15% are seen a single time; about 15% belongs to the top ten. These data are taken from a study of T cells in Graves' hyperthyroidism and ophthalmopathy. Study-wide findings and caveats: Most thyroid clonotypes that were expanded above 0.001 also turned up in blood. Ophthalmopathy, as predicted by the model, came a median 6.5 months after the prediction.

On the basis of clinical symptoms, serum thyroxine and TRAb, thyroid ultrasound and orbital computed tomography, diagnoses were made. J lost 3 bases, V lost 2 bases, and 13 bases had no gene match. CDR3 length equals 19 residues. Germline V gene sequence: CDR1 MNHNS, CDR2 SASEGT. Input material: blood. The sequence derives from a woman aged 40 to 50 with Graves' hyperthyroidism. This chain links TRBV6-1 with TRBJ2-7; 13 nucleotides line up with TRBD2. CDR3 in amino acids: CASSERVGLLAGGNYEQYF. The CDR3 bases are TGTGCCAGCAGTGAAAGAGTTGGTTTACTAGCGGGAGGGAACTACGAGCAGTACTTC.